Shown below are 19 T cell receptor beta chains from a single sample sequenced in a study of regulatory T cells in long-lasting Graves disease (dated by TCRdb to about 2021). The time point tag for this specimen amounts to: persistent/refractory GD, antithyroid drugs over 5 years with positive TRAb. RNA was extracted from PBMCs in TRIzol for both TCR sequencing and RNA sequencing. Library method: multiplex PCR. Data came from an Illumina HiSeq 4000. TCR beta libraries were built with iRepertoire HTBI primers and Arm-PCR amplification of CDR3 regions. Using fastp at Q25 and MiXCR, TCRdb reprocessed the public reads and kept productive beta chains. Identical CDR3 proteins give one entry, which carries the most common genes and DNA. This sample lists fewer than 550,000 distinct CDR3 sequences; about 22% were detected once. The ten largest clonotypes hold less than 9% of the sample. This specimen was peripheral blood mononuclear cells (PBMCs), taken when the disease was refractory, from a patient treated with antithyroid drugs. The receptors stem from a female donor with Graves disease.

V is TRBV20-1 and J is TRBJ2-7; 8 bases agree with TRBD2. With 6 bases clipped from V and 5 bases from J, the junction kept 9 bases outside the gene matches. From germline, CDR1 is DFQATT and CDR2 SNEGSKA (reference sequence). The CDR3 is 13 residues long. As DNA, the CDR3 is TGCAGTGCAGCCGGGGGGGGGCGAAACGAGCAGTACTTC. It translates to CSAAGGGRNEQYF.

This clonotype was seen only a few times. The rearrangement links TRBV19 to TRBJ1-5; weak D call: TRBD1 (6 bases). CDR1 and CDR2 from the germline V gene are LNHDA and SQIVND (reference sequence). The CDR3 loop spans 13 amino acids. Trimming cost V 1 base and J 10 bases, with 11 bases left between them. CDR3 coding DNA: TGTGCCAGTAGTATAGTGGAGGGGGGCCCCCAGCATTTT. This gives the protein CASSIVEGGPQHF.

This clonotype showed up many times. V gene TRBV6-1 combines with J gene TRBJ1-2; D is ambiguous. The CDR3 covers 12 residues. Between the trimmed V and J ends, which lost 6 bases and 2 bases, there was a span of 7 bases. Germline V gene lookup returns CDR1 MNHNS and CDR2 SASEGT. The CDR3, as DNA: TGTGCCAGCAGAGGCAGCAACTATGGCTACACCTTC. It codes for CASRGSNYGYTF.

This clonotype was found a few times. The chain recombines TRBV20-1 with TRBJ2-7, with D unresolved. The CDR3 is 13 amino acids. The germline V gene encodes CDR1 DFQATT and CDR2 SNEGSKA (reference sequence). V lost 3 bases and J 1 base, leaving 10 bases between the germline ends. The CDR3 coding sequence is TGCAGTGCTAGTCGGGTCATTTCCTACGAGCAGTACTTC. This gives the protein CSASRVISYEQYF.

A few counts support this clonotype. V usage is TRBV20-1 and J usage is TRBJ2-7; D might be TRBD2 (6 bases). The CDR3 has 14 amino acids. With 1 base removed from V and 0 bases from J, the gap between germline ends came to 10 bases. The germline V gene has CDR1 DFQATT and CDR2 SNEGSKA (reference sequence). The CDR3 bases are TGCAGTGCTAGAGGGACTACTAGCTCCTACGAGCAGTACTTC. Translated, it gives CSARGTTSSYEQYF.

This clonotype is a singleton in its sample. V usage is TRBV19 and J usage is TRBJ1-3, with 7 nucleotides matching TRBD1. V was pared by 2 bases and J by 2 bases, with 3 bases of the junction left unmatched. Looked up from germline, CDR1 is LNHDA and CDR2 is SQIVND (reference sequence). CDR3 length equals 15 residues. In DNA, the CDR3 is TGTGCCAGTAGTATATCGGGACAGCCTGGAAACACCATATATTTT. Translated, it gives CASSISGQPGNTIYF.

At least ten counts were recorded for this clonotype. The chain employs TRBV5-1 and TRBJ2-7, with TRBD2 matching over 8 bases. The junction had 9 bases not matched to a gene; V was cut back by 0 bases and J by 1 base. Germline values: CDR1 SGHRS, CDR2 YFSETQ. The CDR3 has 17 amino acids. DNA for the CDR3: TGCGCCAGCAGCTTGGCCGACTTCACTAGCGGTTCCTACGAGCAGTACTTC. This encodes CASSLADFTSGSYEQYF.

This chain connects TRBV7-6 to TRBJ2-1; 13 bases line up with TRBD2. V gave up 5 bases and J gave up 8 bases; unmatched junction bases: 6. Germline CDR1 reads SGHVS; CDR2 reads FNYEAQ. The CDR3 contains 15 residues. The CDR3 here is CASSRTSGRTHEQFF. Here the CDR3 DNA reads TGTGCCAGCAGCCGGACTAGCGGGAGAACCCATGAGCAGTTCTTC.

This clonotype was detected a few times. This may be a read error, as it is one base from a much larger clone. The CDR3 sequence is CASNRDSSPTEQYF. The CDR3 nucleotides read TGTGCCAGCAACCGGGACTCCTCGCCCACCGAGCAGTACTTC. The genes are TRBV28 and TRBJ2-7; a possible D gene is TRBD2 (6 bases). The CDR3 sequence is 14 residues long. CDR1 MDHEN and CDR2 SYDVKM come from the germline V gene. The germline V and J ends were trimmed by 7 bases and 6 bases, with 19 bases remaining between them.

The rearrangement uses TRBV20-1 and TRBJ1-3; TRBD1 matches at 11 bases. Losses at the gene ends were 1 base for V and 4 bases for J; bases not matched to a gene: 6. Germline loops: CDR1 DFQATT, CDR2 SNEGSKA (reference sequence). The CDR3 spans 16 residues. CDR3 coding DNA: TGCAGTGCTAGAGCTACGGGACAGGGGGACGGAAACACCATATATTTT. Amino acid sequence: CSARATGQGDGNTIYF.

This clonotype was counted many times. The chain recombines TRBV2 with TRBJ2-2, with 14 bases fitting TRBD2. CDR1 is SNHLY, CDR2 FYNNEI, per germline. This CDR3 contains 17 residues. Losses at the gene ends were 0 bases for V and 5 bases for J; bases not matched to a gene: 2. The CDR3 region has the DNA TGTGCCAGCAGTGAAGCACGACTAGCGGGAGGGACCGGGGAGCTGTTTTTT. This encodes CASSEARLAGGTGELFF.

V gene TRBV9 combines with J gene TRBJ2-5; D gene unclear. With 4 bases removed from V and 1 base from J, the gap between germline ends came to 20 bases. Germline V gene sequence: CDR1 SGDLS, CDR2 YYNGEE. The CDR3 has 17 residues. The CDR3 coding sequence is TGTGCCAGCAGCTCTCCCGGAGTAGGGAAGGGCCAAGAGACCCAGTACTTC. Protein: CASSSPGVGKGQETQYF.

Concerning this clonotype itself: Germline is not matched at one junction end, which may reflect a read error. This rearrangement joins TRBV6-5 to TRBJ2-1, with D possibly being TRBD2 (5 bases). CDR1 is MNHEY, CDR2 SVGAGI, per germline. This CDR3 spans 12 amino acids. The CDR3 loop reads CASTYWLAEQFF. DNA of the CDR3: TGTGCCAGCACTTACTGGCTAGCTGAGCAGTTCTTC.

This clonotype has just a few counts. The J gene is TRBJ1-2, the V gene TRBV5-4; the D is unclear. The V gene lost 3 bases and the J gene lost 8 bases, with 23 bases spanning the gap. CDR3 size: 16 residues. Germline values: CDR1 SGHNT, CDR2 YYREEE (reference sequence). CDR3 in amino acids: CASSSDPGISAGGYTF. CDR3 sequence (DNA): TGTGCCAGCAGCTCAGATCCGGGGATTTCGGCTGGAGGCTACACCTTC. The full variable domain, its missing parts supplied by reference TRBV5-4 and TRBJ1-2, is ETGVTQSPTHLIKTRGQQVTLRCSSQSGHNTVSWYQQALGQGPQFIFQYYREEENGRGNFPPRFSGLQFPNYSSELNVNALELDDSALYLCASSSDPGISAGGYTFGSGTRLTVV.

The V call is TRBV4-2, the J call TRBJ1-6, with D hard to call. This CDR3 has 15 residues. The ends were cut back, 3 bases at V and 5 bases at J, with 11 bases in the middle. Germline V gives CDR1 LGHNA, CDR2 YNFKEQ. CDR3 nucleotide sequence: TGTGCCAGCAGCCAGGCAGAAATAAATAATTCACCCCTCCACTTT. Amino acids: CASSQAEINNSPLHF.

This rearrangement joins TRBV11-2 to TRBJ2-3, with 10 bases fitting TRBD2. Germline loops: CDR1 SGHAT, CDR2 FQNNGV. The ends lost 5 bases at V and 3 bases at J; junction bases unmatched: 8. This CDR3 has 16 residues. The CDR3 loop is CASSPLRTSGTDTQYF. The CDR3 coding sequence is TGTGCCAGCAGCCCTCTTAGGACTAGCGGTACAGATACGCAGTATTTT.

This clonotype was detected many times. V gene TRBV28 combines with J gene TRBJ2-7; D not resolved. The V and J ends lost 5 bases and 2 bases respectively, with 13 bases between them. Germline V lookup: CDR1 MDHEN, CDR2 SYDVKM. The CDR3 totals 14 residues. CDR3 coding DNA: TGTGCCAGCAGTCCTGCGGAAAGGGCCTACGAGCAGTACTTC. This translates into CASSPAERAYEQYF.

The genes are TRBV29-1 and TRBJ1-5; the match to TRBD1 covers 8 bases. Germline CDR1 and CDR2: SQVTM and ANQGSEA. This CDR3 contains 13 residues. Trimming took 2 bases from V and 7 from J; bases not matched to a gene: 4. The CDR3 region has the DNA TGCAGCGTTGAACCCGCAGGGGGCCAGCCCCAGCATTTT. Its translation is CSVEPAGGQPQHF.

The V call is TRBV29-1, the J call TRBJ1-5; 8 bases fit TRBD1. The germline V gene has CDR1 SQVTM and CDR2 ANQGSEA. The CDR3 length is 12 residues. V was pared by 5 bases and J by 5 bases, with 2 bases of the junction left unmatched. CDR3 region: CSVSTGDQPQHF. The CDR3, as DNA: TGCAGCGTTTCGACAGGGGATCAGCCCCAGCATTTT.